The rows below give T cell receptor beta chains drawn from one sample of a study of response to subunit inactivated influenza vaccine. TCRdb recomputed calls from the RT-PCR reads with MiXCR, one row per CDR3 protein. The sample includes roughly 630,000 distinct CDR3 sequences, less than 15% of them seen just once. The starting material was PBMCs from blood, obtained 14 days before vaccination. These receptor sequences come from a man aged 50 or older who received an inactivated influenza vaccine. Both conserved end residues are part of each CDR3. Fields, in order: clone size, D gene, V gene, J gene, CDR3 DNA, CDR3 protein. A D gene is named only where the DNA matches it firmly. Not every row has a clone size; where given, it reads once, few, many or a size class.

>few|-|TRBV4-3|TRBJ1-2
TGCGCCAGCAGCCAAGAGGTGGAGGGTAACTATGGCTACACCTTC
CASSQEVEGNYGYTF
>many|-|TRBV27|TRBJ1-1
TGTGCCAGCAATTCACTCGGAGGAACTCTCACTGAAGCTTTCTTT
CASNSLGGTLTEAFF
>-|-|TRBV28|TRBJ2-5
TGTGCCAGCAGTTTGGTAGCGGACGGCGGGGAGACCCAGTACTTC
CASSLVADGGETQYF
>few|TRBD2|TRBV20-1|TRBJ2-1
TGCAGTGCTAGAGAGATGCCTAGCGGGTCTAATGAGCAGTTCTTC
CSAREMPSGSNEQFF
>few|TRBD2|TRBV27|TRBJ2-7
TGTGCCAGCAGTCCCGGACTAGCGGGGGGGCTCCTTACCTACGAGCAGTACTTC
CASSPGLAGGLLTYEQYF
>-|-|TRBV7-6|TRBJ2-1
TGTGCCAGCACCCAATACGGGGGGCTGATGGACTCCTACAATGAGCAGTTCTTC
CASTQYGGLMDSYNEQFF
>few|-|TRBV11-2|TRBJ2-3
TGTGCCAGCTCTTCGGAGAAGCGCACAGATACGCAGTATTTT
CASSSEKRTDTQYF
>many|-|TRBV2|TRBJ1-3
TGTGCCAGCAGTGAGGACAGCTCTGGAAACACCATATATTTT
CASSEDSSGNTIYF
>few|-|TRBV12-3/TRBV12-4|TRBJ1-2
TGTGCCAGCGGGGGGCTGATTACTTATGGCTACACCTTC
CASGGLITYGYTF
>-|TRBD1|TRBV11-2|TRBJ2-7
TGTGCCAGCAGCGAGACCGCGGGACAGGGCGCCTACGAGCAGTACTTC
CASSETAGQGAYEQYF
>few|TRBD2|TRBV11-2|TRBJ2-1
TGTGCCAGCAGCATAGATGGGACTAGCGGGGGGGCCTACAATGAGCAGTTCTTC
CASSIDGTSGGAYNEQFF
>-|TRBD2|TRBV20-1|TRBJ2-1
TGCAGTGCCGAGTCACCGGTACTAGCGGGGGGTGATGAGCAGTTCTTC
CSAESPVLAGGDEQFF
>-|-|TRBV20-1|TRBJ2-6
TGCAGTGCTAGGGATAACTCTGGGGCCAACGTCCTGACTTTC
CSARDNSGANVLTF
>-|TRBD2|TRBV19|TRBJ2-1
TGTGCCAGTAGTCCGTCTAGCGGAGGCTACAAGGAGCAGTTCTTC
CASSPSSGGYKEQFF
>few|-|TRBV7-8|TRBJ1-1
TGTGCCAGCAGCTTAGTCCAGGGGCGGGCTGAAGCTTTCTTT
CASSLVQGRAEAFF
>-|-|TRBV24-1|TRBJ1-5
TGTGCCACCAGCGCAGGGGATAGCAATCAGCCCCAGCATTTT
CATSAGDSNQPQHF
>-|-|TRBV20-1|TRBJ2-5
TGCAGTGCTAGAGATGTAAAGGGTGGCGCGGAGACCCAGTACTTC
CSARDVKGGAETQYF
>-|TRBD2|TRBV7-3|TRBJ2-1
TGTGCCAGCAGCTTAACTTTTGATAGCGGGGACGATGAGCAGTTCTTC
CASSLTFDSGDDEQFF
>few|-|TRBV6-2/TRBV6-3|TRBJ2-6
TGTGCCAGCAGTTATGGTGGGGCCAACGTCCTGACTTTC
CASSYGGANVLTF
>few|-|TRBV12-3/TRBV12-4|TRBJ1-5
TGTGCCAGCAGTTTAAGGATGGGGGGCTGGCAGCCCCAGCATTTT
CASSLRMGGWQPQHF
>-|-|TRBV5-1|TRBJ2-1
TGCGCCAGCGCGCGCCTAGCGTCCTACAATGAGCAGTTCTTC
CASARLASYNEQFF
>many|-|TRBV3-1|TRBJ1-4
TGTGCCAGCAGCCAGCGACAGGAAAAACTGTTTTTT
CASSQRQEKLFF
>few|-|TRBV3-1|TRBJ2-7
TGTGCCAGCAGCCATGCTACCCAGTCTGAGCAGTACTTC
CASSHATQSEQYF
>many|-|TRBV18|TRBJ2-7
TGTGCCAGCTCACTCCGTCCCGACAGGAGGAGCTCCTACGAGCAGTACTTC
CASSLRPDRRSSYEQYF
>many|-|TRBV11-2|TRBJ2-7
TGTGCCAGCAGCTTATATGGCAGCTTATACGAGCAGTACTTC
CASSLYGSLYEQYF
>few|TRBD1|TRBV7-2|TRBJ1-2
TGTGCCAGCAGCACACTAAAGGGACAGTACTATGGCTACACCTTC
CASSTLKGQYYGYTF
>-|-|TRBV7-2|TRBJ2-7
TGTGCCAGCAGCCGGACAGTCTTTCCGAGCTCCTACGAGCAGTACTTC
CASSRTVFPSSYEQYF
>-|-|TRBV29-1|TRBJ2-7
TGCAGCGTTGCCGTCAGGAGAGACGAGCAGTACTTC
CSVAVRRDEQYF
>few|TRBD1|TRBV20-1|TRBJ1-5
TGCAGTGCTAGAGATTGGGGACAGTCCAATCAGCCCCAGCATTTT
CSARDWGQSNQPQHF
>-|-|TRBV7-8|TRBJ2-3
TGTGCCAGCAGCACTCAGGGGGGGAGTACAGATACGCAGTATTTT
CASSTQGGSTDTQYF
>-|TRBD2|TRBV7-2|TRBJ2-1
TGTGCCAGCAGAACCCCGGGACTACCTGGGAATGAGCAGTTCTTC
CASRTPGLPGNEQFF
>-|TRBD1|TRBV12-3/TRBV12-4|TRBJ2-1
TGTGCCAGCAGTCCTACAGGGGGAGGCTCCTACAATGAGCAGTTCTTC
CASSPTGGGSYNEQFF
>few|-|TRBV20-1|TRBJ1-1
TGCAGCCTCTTCCGAGGAGCTGAAGCTTTCTTT
CSLFRGAEAFF
>-|TRBD1|TRBV18|TRBJ2-5
TGTGCCAGCTCACCGATGGGGATACAGGGGGCATTTGAGACCCAGTACTTC
CASSPMGIQGAFETQYF
>few|TRBD2|TRBV10-3|TRBJ2-2
TGTGCCATCAGTGAGTCGGGGCGGGGGAGCACCGGGGAGCTGTTTTTT
CAISESGRGSTGELFF
>many|TRBD1|TRBV12-3/TRBV12-4|TRBJ2-6
TGTGCCAGCACCAGGGACAGGGGATCTGGGGCCAACGTCCTGACTTTC
CASTRDRGSGANVLTF
>-|-|TRBV6-2/TRBV6-3|TRBJ1-5
TGTGCCAGCAGAAGACTAGGGGCGCGAGGCAATCAGCCCCAGCATTTT
CASRRLGARGNQPQHF
>few|-|TRBV28|TRBJ1-6
TGTGCCAGCAGTTTATGGGGACGGAATAATTCACCCCTCCACTTT
CASSLWGRNNSPLHF
>many|TRBD2|TRBV24-1|TRBJ2-1
TGTGCCACCAGAGGGACTAGCGGGAGCGATGAGCAGTTCTTC
CATRGTSGSDEQFF
>few|-|TRBV13|TRBJ2-7
TGTGCCAGCAGCTTAATGTTTCACGAGCAGTACTTC
CASSLMFHEQYF
>-|TRBD1|TRBV6-1|TRBJ2-7
TGTGCCAGCAGTAAGACAGGGGGGGCCCCCTACGAGCAGAACTTC
CASSKTGGAPYEQNF
>many|-|TRBV7-2|TRBJ2-2
TGTGCCAGCAGCTTAGCGTTTACAGGGCGGGACACCGGGGAGCTGTTTTTT
CASSLAFTGRDTGELFF
>-|-|TRBV20-1|TRBJ2-1
TGCAGTGCTAGAGGCCCCCCCGGGGGCAATGAGCAGTTCTTC
CSARGPPGGNEQFF
>-|-|TRBV4-1|TRBJ2-3
TGCGCCAGCAGCCAAGTGTTGGAGTTGTGGAGCACAGATACGCAGTATTTT
CASSQVLELWSTDTQYF
>-|TRBD1|TRBV20-1|TRBJ2-7
TGCAGTGCTAAAGGACAGGTTCTCTCCTACGAGCAGTACTTC
CSAKGQVLSYEQYF
>-|-|TRBV2|TRBJ1-1
TGTGCCAGCAGTGCAACAGCTATGAACACTGAAGCTTTCTTT
CASSATAMNTEAFF
>many|-|TRBV7-8|TRBJ1-1
TGTGCCAGCAGCCCGAGGGGGGGGGGAATGGGAACTGAAGCTTTCTTT
CASSPRGGGMGTEAFF
>-|TRBD1|TRBV12-3/TRBV12-4|TRBJ2-7
TGTGCCAGCAGTTTGAAGGGGGCCGGAGTCTACGAGCAGTACTTC
CASSLKGAGVYEQYF
>-|-|TRBV12-3/TRBV12-4|TRBJ1-1
TGTGCCAGCAGTTTAGCGGGCAGGGGTGCGGGTGAAGCTTTCTTT
CASSLAGRGAGEAFF
>-|-|TRBV12-3/TRBV12-4|TRBJ2-7
TGTGCCAGCACGTTTTCCGGGGCCGAGCAGTACTTC
CASTFSGAEQYF
>many|-|TRBV4-1|TRBJ2-7
TGCGCCAGCAGCCAAGTTCGCTACTCCTACGAGCAGTACTTC
CASSQVRYSYEQYF
>few|TRBD2|TRBV5-1|TRBJ2-5
TGCGCCAGCAGCTTGTACACTAGCGGGAGGGTACCACAAGAGACCCAGTACTTC
CASSLYTSGRVPQETQYF
>many|TRBD2|TRBV5-1|TRBJ2-7
TGCGCCAGCAGCTTGGCCGGGGGGAGGGACTACGAGCAGTACTTC
CASSLAGGRDYEQYF
>few|-|TRBV20-1|TRBJ2-7
TGCAGTGCTTGGGGACCCGAGCAGTACTTC
CSAWGPEQYF
>-|TRBD2|TRBV20-1|TRBJ2-2
TGCAGTGCTAGAGAGGCTAGCGGGAGGACCGGGGAGCTGTTTTTT
CSAREASGRTGELFF
>-|TRBD2|TRBV6-2/TRBV6-3|TRBJ2-5
TGTGCCAGCAGGCGGACTAGATACGAGACCCAGTACTTC
CASRRTRYETQYF
>few|-|TRBV10-3|TRBJ2-3
TGTGCCATCAGCAAGCTGGGCACAGATACGCAGTATTTT
CAISKLGTDTQYF